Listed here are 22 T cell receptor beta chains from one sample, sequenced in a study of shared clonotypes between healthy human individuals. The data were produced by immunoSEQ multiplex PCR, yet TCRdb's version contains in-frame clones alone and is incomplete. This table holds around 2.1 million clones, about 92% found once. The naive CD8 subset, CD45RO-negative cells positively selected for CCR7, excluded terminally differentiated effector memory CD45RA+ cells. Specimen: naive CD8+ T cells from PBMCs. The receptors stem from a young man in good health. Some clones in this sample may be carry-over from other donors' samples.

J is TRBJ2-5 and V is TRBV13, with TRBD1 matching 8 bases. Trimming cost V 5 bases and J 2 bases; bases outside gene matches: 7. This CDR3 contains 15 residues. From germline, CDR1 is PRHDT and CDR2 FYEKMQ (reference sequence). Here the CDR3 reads CASSVTGARQETQYF. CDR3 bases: TGTGCCAGCAGCGTGACAGGGGCTCGGCAAGAGACCCAGTACTTC.

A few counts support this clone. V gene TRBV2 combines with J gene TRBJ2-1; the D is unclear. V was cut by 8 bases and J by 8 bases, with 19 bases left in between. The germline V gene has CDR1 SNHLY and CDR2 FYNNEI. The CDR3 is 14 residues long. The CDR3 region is CASGSGLALDEQFF. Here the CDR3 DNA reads TGTGCCAGCGGATCAGGATTAGCTTTGGATGAGCAGTTCTTC. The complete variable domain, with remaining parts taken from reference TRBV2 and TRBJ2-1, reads EPEVTQTPSHQVTQMGQEVILRCVPISNHLYFYWYRQILGQKVEFLVSFYNNEISEKSEIFDDQFSVERPDGSNFTLKIRSTKLEDSAMYFCASGSGLALDEQFFGPGTRLTVL.

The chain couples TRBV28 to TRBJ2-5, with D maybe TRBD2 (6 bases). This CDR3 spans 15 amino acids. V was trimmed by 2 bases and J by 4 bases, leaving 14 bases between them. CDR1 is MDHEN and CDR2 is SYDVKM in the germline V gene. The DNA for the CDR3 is TGTGCCAGCAGTTTAACCGGAGGGGTGGGAGAGACCCAGTACTTC. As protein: CASSLTGGVGETQYF.

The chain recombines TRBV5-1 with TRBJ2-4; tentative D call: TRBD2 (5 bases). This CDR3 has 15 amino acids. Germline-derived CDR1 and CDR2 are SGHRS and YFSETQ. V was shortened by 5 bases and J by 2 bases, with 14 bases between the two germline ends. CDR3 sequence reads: CASRASKHSKNIQYF. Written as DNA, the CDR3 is TGCGCCAGCAGGGCTAGCAAGCACTCCAAAAACATTCAGTACTTC.

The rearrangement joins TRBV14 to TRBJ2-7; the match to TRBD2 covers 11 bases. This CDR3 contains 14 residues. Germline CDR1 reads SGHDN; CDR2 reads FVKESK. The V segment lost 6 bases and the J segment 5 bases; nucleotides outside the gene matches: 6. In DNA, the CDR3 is TGTGCCAGCAGACTGACTAGCGGGATGAACGAGCAGTACTTC. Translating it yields CASRLTSGMNEQYF.

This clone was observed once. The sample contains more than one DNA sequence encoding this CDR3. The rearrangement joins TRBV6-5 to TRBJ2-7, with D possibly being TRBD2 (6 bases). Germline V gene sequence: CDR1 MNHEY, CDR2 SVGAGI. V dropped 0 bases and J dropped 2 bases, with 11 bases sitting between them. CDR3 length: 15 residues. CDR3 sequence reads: CASSYSGGGTYEQYF. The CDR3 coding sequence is TGTGCCAGCAGTTACTCGGGCGGAGGGACCTACGAGCAGTACTTC.

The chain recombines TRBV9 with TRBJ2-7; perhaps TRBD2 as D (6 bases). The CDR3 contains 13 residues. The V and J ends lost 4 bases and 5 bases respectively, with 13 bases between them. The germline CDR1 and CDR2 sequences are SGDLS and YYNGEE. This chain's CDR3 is CASSPAREHEQYF. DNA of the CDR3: TGTGCCAGCAGCCCAGCCCGGGAGCACGAGCAGTACTTC.

The CDR3 region has the DNA TGTGCCAGCAGCCACAATTACCACAGGGTTGAGAACTATGGCTACACCTTC. It is translated as CASSHNYHRVENYGYTF. The genes are TRBV7-8 and TRBJ1-2; tentative D call: TRBD1 (6 bases). V shed 5 bases and J shed 2 bases, with 21 bases lying between them. Germline V gene lookup returns CDR1 SGHVS and CDR2 FQNEAQ. The CDR3 covers 17 residues.

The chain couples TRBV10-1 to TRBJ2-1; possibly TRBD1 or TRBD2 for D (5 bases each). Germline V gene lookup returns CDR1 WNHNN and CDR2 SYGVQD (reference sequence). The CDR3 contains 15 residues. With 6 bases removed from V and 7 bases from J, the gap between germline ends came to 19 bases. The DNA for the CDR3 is TGCGCCAGCAGCCAAACGAGGGGACGGGGAAATGAGCAGTTCTTC. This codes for CASSQTRGRGNEQFF.

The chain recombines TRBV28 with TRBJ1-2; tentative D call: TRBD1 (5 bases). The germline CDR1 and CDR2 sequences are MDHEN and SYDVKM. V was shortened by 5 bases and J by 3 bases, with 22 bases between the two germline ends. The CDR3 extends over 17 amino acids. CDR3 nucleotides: TGTGCCAGCAGTCAACCGGGACGGGATCGGGGGGACTATGGCTACACCTTC. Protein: CASSQPGRDRGDYGYTF.

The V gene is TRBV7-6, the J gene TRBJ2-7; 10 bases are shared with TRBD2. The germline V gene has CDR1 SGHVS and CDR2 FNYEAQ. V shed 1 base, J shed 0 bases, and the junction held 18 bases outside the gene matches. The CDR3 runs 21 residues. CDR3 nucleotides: TGTGCCAGCAGCTTAGTAGGGGGCTTGAGTAGCGGGAGGTCAATCTCCTACGAGCAGTACTTC. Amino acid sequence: CASSLVGGLSSGRSISYEQYF.

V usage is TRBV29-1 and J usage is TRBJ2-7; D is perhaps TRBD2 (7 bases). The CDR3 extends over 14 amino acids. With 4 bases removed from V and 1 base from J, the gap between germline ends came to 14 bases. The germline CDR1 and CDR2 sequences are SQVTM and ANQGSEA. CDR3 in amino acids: CSVGGGGASYEQYF. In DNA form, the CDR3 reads TGCAGCGTTGGAGGGGGGGGCGCTTCCTACGAGCAGTACTTC.

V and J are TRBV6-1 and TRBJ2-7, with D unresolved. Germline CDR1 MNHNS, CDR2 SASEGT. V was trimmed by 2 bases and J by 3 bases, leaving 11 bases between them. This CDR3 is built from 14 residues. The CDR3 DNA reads TGTGCCAGCAGTGAAAATAGGGTAAGCTACGAGCAGTACTTC. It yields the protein CASSENRVSYEQYF.

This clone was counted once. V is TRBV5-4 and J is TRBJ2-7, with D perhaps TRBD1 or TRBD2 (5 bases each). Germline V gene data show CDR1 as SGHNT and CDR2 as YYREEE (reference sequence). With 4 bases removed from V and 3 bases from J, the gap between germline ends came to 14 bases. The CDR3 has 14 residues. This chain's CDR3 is CASSRLPGRYEQYF. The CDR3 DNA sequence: TGTGCCAGCAGCCGCTTACCGGGGCGCTACGAGCAGTACTTC.

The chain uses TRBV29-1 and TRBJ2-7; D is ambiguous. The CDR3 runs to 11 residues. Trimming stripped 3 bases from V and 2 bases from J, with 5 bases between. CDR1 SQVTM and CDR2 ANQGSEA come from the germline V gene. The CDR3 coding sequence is TGCAGCGTTGAGCTACCCTACGAGCAGTACTTC. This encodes CSVELPYEQYF.

In DNA, the CDR3 is TGTGCCAGCAGCGCAGGAGGACGGACGGTCACTGAAGCTTTCTTT. Residues: CASSAGGRTVTEAFF. The chain joins TRBV9 to TRBJ1-1; D is unresolved. This CDR3 contains 15 residues. V lost 3 bases and J 4 bases, leaving 16 bases between the germline ends. CDR1 and CDR2 (germline): SGDLS, YYNGEE. Full variable domain (missing parts from reference TRBV9 and TRBJ1-1): DSGVTQTPKHLITATGQRVTLRCSPRSGDLSVYWYQQSLDQGLQFLIQYYNGEERAKGNILERFSAQQFPDLHSELNLSSLELGDSALYFCASSAGGRTVTEAFFGQGTRLTVV.

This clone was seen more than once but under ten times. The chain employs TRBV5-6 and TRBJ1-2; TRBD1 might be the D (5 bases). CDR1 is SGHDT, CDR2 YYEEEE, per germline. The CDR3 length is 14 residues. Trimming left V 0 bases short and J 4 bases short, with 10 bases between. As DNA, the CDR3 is TGTGCCAGCAGCTTGGTCGGGGCGGCCTATGGCTACACCTTC. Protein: CASSLVGAAYGYTF. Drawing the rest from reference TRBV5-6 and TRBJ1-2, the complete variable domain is DAGVTQSPTHLIKTRGQQVTLRCSPKSGHDTVSWYQQALGQGPQFIFQYYEEEERQRGNFPDRFSGHQFPNYSSELNVNALLLGDSALYLCASSLVGAAYGYTFGSGTRLTVV.

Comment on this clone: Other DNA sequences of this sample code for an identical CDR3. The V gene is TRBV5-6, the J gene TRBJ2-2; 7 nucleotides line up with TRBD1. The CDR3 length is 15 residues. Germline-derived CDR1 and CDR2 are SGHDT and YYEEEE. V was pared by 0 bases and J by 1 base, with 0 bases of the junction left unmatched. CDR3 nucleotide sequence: TGTGCCAGCAGCTTGGGACAGGGGAACACCGGGGAGCTGTTTTTT. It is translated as CASSLGQGNTGELFF.

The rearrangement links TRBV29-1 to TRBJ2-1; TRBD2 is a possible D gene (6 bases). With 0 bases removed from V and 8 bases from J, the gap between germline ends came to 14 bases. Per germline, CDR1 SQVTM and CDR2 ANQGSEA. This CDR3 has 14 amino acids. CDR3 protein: CSVEDPGRPHEQFF. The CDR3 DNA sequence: TGCAGCGTTGAAGATCCGGGGAGGCCCCATGAGCAGTTCTTC.

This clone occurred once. CDR3 in amino acids: CASSSYPSLTMDGYTF. For the CDR3, the DNA is TGCGCCAGCAGCTCCTACCCGTCATTAACTATGGACGGCTACACCTTC. This rearrangement joins TRBV5-1 to TRBJ1-2; no reliable D call. The CDR3 has 16 residues. Germline-derived CDR1 and CDR2 are SGHRS and YFSETQ. The ends were cut back, 3 bases at V and 8 bases at J, with 23 bases in the middle.

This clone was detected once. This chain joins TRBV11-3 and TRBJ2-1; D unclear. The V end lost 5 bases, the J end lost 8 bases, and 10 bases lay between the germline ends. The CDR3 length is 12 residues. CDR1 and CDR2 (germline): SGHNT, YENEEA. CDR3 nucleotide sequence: TGTGCCAGCAGCGAAAATGACTATGAGCAGTTCTTC. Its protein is CASSENDYEQFF.

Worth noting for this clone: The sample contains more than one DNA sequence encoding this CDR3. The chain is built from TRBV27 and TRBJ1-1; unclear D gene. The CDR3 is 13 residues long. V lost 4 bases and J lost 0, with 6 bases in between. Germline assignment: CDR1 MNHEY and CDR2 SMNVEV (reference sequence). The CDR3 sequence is CASSWVVNTEAFF. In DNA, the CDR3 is TGTGCCAGCAGTTGGGTAGTGAACACTGAAGCTTTCTTT.